This T cell receptor (beta chain) was identified in a study of blood T cell repertoires in COVID-19. As for the study in general: Specimens from acute and convalescent COVID-19 originated in the United States, Italy and Spain. PBMCs, B-cell-depleted T cells, or T cells provided the cDNA or gDNA that made up the material.

Seattle patient enrollment occurred during active infection, with longitudinal follow-up thereafter. There are 13 residues in the CDR3. Germline V gene lookup returns CDR1 MNHEY and CDR2 SVGAGI. The germline V and J ends were trimmed by 5 bases and 8 bases, with 13 bases remaining between them. Authors' methods: Nucleated cell counts were estimated from reference gene primer amplification. Some clones are missing from TCRdb's copy, which holds only in-frame ones; the method was immunoSEQ multiplex PCR. V and J calls and clone size are given by that table; D and trimming were obtained from the DNA. The table records about 310,000 clones, around 90% of them present only once.

The sequence derives from a woman in her thirties or forties with COVID-19, enrolled during active disease. The chain is built from TRBV6-5 and TRBJ2-4, with D possibly TRBD1 on 6 matching bases. The sequenced sample consisted of peripheral blood. The CDR3 here is CASSPTGWDIQYF. DNA of the CDR3: TGTGCCAGCAGTCCAACAGGGTGGGACATTCAGTACTTC.